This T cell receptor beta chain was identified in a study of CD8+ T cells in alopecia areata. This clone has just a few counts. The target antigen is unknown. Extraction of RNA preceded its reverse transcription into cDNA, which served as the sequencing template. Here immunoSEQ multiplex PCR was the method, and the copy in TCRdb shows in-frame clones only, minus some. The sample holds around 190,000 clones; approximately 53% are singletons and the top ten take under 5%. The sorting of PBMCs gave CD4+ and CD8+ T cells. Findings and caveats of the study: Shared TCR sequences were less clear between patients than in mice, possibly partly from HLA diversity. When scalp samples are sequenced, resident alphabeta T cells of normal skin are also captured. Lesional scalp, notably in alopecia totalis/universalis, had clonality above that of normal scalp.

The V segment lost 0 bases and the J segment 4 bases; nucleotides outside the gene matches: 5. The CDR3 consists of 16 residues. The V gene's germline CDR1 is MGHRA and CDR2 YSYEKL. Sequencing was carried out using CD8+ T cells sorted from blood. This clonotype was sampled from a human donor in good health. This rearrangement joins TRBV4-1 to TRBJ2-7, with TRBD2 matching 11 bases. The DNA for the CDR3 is TGCGCCAGCAGCCAAGAAGTGACTAGCGGGGAATACGAGCAGTACTTC. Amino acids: CASSQEVTSGEYEQYF.